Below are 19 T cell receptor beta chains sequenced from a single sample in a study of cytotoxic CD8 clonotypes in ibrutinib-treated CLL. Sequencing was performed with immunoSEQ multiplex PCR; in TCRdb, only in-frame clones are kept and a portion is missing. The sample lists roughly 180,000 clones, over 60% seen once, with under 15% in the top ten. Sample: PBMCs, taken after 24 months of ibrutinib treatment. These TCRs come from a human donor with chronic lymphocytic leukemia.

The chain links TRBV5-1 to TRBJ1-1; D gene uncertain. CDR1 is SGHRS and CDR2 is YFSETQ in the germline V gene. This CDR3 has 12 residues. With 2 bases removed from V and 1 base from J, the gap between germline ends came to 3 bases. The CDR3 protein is CASSFGNTEAFF. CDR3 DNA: TGCGCCAGCAGCTTTGGGAACACTGAAGCTTTCTTT.

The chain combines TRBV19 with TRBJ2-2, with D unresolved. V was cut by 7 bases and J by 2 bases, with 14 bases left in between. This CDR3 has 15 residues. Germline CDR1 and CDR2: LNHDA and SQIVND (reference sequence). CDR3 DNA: TGTGCCAGTATTTCGGCACCCCTCAACACCGGGGAGCTGTTTTTT. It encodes CASISAPLNTGELFF. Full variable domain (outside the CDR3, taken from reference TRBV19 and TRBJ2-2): DGGITQSPKYLFRKEGQNVTLSCEQNLNHDAMYWYRQDPGQGLRLIYYSQIVNDFQKGDIAEGYSVSREKKESFPLTVTSAQKNPTAFYLCASISAPLNTGELFFGEGSRLTVL.

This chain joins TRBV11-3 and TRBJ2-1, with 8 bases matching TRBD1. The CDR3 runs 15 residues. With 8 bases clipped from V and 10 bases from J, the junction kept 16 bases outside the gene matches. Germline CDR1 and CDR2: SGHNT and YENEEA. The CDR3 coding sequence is TGTGCCAGCGCGCAGGGGGCGCCGGGCTACAGGGAGCAGTTCTTC. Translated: CASAQGAPGYREQFF.

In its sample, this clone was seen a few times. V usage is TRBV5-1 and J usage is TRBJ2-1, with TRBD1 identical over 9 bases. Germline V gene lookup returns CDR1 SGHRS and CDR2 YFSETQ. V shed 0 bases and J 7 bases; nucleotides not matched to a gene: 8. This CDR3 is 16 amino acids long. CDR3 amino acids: CASSLAGQGTQNEQFF. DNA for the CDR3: TGCGCCAGCAGCTTGGCGGGACAGGGAACACAAAATGAGCAGTTCTTC.

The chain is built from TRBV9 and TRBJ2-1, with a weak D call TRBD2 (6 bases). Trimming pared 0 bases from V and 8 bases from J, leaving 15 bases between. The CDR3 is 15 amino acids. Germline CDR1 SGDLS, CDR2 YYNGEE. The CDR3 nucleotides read TGTGCCAGCAGCGTAGCTCTCGGGAGTACCTATGAGCAGTTCTTC. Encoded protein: CASSVALGSTYEQFF.

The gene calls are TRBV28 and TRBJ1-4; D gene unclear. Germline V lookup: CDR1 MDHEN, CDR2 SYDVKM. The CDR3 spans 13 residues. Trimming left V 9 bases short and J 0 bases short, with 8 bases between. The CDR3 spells CASTRTTNEKLFF. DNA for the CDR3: TGTGCCAGTACACGGACAACTAATGAAAAACTGTTTTTT.

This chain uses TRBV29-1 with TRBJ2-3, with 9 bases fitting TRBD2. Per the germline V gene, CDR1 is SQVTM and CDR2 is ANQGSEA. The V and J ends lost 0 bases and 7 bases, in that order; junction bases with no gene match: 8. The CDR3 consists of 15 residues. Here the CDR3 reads CSVEEVASGIYTQYF. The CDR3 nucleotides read TGCAGCGTTGAAGAAGTAGCTAGCGGGATATATACGCAGTATTTT.

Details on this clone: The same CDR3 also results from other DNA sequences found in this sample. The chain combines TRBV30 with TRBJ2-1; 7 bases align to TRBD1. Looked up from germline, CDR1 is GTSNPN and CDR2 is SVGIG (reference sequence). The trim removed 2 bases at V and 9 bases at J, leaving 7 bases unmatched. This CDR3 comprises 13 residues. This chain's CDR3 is CAWSNRDSTEQFF. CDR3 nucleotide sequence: TGTGCCTGGAGTAACCGGGACAGTACTGAGCAGTTCTTC.

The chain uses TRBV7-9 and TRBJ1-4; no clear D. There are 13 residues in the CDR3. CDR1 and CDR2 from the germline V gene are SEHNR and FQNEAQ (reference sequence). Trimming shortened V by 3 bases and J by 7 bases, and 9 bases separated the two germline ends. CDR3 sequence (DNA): TGTGCCAGCAGCTTTTGGCCAGCTGAAAAACTGTTTTTT. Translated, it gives CASSFWPAEKLFF.

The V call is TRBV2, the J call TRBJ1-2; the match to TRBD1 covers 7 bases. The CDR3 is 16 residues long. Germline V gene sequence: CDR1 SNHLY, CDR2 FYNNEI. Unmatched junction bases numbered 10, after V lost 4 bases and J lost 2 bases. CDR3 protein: CASSGVPGQTNYGYTF. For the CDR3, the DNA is TGTGCCAGCAGTGGGGTACCGGGACAGACAAACTATGGCTACACCTTC.

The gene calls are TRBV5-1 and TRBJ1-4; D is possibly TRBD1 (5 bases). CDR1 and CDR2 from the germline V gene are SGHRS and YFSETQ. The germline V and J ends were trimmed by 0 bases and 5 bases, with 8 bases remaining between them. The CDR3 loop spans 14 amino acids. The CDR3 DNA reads TGCGCCAGCAGCTTGGACAGGTCCAATGAAAAACTGTTTTTT. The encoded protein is CASSLDRSNEKLFF.

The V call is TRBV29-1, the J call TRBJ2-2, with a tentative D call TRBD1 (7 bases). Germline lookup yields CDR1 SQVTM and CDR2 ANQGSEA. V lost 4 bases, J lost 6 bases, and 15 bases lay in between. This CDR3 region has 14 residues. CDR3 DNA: TGCAGCGTTGGCTGGACAGGAGGGGCCGGGGAGCTGTTTTTT. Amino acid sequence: CSVGWTGGAGELFF.

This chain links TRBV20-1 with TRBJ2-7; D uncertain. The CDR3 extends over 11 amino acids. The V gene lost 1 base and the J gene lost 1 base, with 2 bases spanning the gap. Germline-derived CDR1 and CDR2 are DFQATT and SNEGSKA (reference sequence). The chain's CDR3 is CSARVSYEQYF. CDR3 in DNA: TGCAGTGCTAGAGTGTCCTACGAGCAGTACTTC.

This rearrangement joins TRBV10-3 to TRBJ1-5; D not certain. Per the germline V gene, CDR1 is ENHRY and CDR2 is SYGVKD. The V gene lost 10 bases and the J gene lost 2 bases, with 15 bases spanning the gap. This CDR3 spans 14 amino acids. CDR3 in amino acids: CATASPGGNQPQHF. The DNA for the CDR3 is TGTGCCACGGCGTCCCCGGGTGGCAATCAGCCCCAGCATTTT.

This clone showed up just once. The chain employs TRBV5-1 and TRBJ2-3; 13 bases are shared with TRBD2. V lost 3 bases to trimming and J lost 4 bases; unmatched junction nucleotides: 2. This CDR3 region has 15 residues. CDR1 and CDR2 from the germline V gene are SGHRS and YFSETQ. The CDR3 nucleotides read TGCGCCAGCAGCTGGACTAGCGGGAGTTCAGATACGCAGTATTTT. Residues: CASSWTSGSSDTQYF.

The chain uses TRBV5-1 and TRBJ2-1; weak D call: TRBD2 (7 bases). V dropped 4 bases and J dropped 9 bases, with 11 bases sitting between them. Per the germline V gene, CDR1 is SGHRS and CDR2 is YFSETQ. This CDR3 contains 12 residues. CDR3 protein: CASSHGGAEQFF. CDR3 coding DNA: TGCGCCAGCAGCCATGGGGGGGCTGAGCAGTTCTTC.

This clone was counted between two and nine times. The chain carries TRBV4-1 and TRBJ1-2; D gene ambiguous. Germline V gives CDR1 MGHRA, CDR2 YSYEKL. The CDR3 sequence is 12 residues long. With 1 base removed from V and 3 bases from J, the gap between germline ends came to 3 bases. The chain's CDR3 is CASSQADYGYTF. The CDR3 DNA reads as TGCGCCAGCAGCCAAGCGGACTATGGCTACACCTTC.

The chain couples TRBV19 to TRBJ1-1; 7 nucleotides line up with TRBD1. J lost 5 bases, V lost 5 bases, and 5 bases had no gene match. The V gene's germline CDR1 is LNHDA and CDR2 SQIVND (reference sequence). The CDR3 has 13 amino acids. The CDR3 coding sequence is TGTGCCAGTAGTCGGGACAGCGAGACTGAAGCTTTCTTT. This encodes CASSRDSETEAFF.

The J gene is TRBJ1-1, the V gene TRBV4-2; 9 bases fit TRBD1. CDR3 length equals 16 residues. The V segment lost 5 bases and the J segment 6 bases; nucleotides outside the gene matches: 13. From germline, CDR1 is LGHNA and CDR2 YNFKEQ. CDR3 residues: CASSSPPGTGSSEAFF. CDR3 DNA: TGTGCCAGCAGCTCGCCCCCCGGGACAGGGTCTTCTGAAGCTTTCTTT.